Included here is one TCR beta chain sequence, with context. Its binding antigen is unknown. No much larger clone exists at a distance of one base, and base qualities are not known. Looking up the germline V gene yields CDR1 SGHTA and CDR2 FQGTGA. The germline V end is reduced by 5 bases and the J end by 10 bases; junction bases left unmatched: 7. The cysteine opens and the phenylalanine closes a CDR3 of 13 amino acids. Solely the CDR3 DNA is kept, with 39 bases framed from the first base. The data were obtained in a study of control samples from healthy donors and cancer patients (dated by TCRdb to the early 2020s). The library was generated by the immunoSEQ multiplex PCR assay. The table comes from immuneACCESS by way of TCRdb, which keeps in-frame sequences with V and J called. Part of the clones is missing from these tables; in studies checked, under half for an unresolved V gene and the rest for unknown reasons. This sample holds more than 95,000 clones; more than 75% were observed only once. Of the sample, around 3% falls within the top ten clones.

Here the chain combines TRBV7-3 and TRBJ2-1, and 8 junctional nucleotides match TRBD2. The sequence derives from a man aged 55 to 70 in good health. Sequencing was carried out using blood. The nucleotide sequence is TGTGCCAGCAGCGTTAGCGGGGAGGCCGAGCAGTTCTTC. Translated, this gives CASSVSGEAEQFF.